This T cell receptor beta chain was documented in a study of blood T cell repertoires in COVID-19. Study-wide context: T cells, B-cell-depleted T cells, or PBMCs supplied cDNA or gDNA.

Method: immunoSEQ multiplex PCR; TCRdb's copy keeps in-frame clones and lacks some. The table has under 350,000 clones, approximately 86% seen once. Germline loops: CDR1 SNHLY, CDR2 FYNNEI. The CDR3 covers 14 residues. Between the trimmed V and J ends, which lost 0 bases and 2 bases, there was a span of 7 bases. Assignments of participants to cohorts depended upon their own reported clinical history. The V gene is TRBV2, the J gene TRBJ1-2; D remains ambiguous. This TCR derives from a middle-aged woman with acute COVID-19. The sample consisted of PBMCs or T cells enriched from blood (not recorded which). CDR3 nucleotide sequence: TGTGCCAGCAGTGAAGCTTGGGCGAACTATGGCTACACCTTC. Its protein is CASSEAWANYGYTF.